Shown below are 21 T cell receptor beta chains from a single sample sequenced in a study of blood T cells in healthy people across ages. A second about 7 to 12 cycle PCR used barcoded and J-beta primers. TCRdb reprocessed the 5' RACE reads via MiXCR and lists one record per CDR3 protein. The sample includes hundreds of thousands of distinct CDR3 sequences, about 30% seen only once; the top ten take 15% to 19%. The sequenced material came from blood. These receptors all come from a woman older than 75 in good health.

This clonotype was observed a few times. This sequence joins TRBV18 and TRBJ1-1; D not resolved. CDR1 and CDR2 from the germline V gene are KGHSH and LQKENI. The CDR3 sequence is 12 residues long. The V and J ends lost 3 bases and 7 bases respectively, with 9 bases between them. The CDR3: CASSPGWNEAFF. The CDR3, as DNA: TGTGCCAGCTCACCGGGCTGGAATGAAGCTTTCTTT.

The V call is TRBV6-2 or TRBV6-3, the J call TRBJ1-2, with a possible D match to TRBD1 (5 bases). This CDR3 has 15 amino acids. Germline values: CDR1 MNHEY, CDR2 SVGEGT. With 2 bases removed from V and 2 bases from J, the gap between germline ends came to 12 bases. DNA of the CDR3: TGTGCCAGCAGTTACGCAGGGAAAGGCAACTATGGCTACACCTTC. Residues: CASSYAGKGNYGYTF.

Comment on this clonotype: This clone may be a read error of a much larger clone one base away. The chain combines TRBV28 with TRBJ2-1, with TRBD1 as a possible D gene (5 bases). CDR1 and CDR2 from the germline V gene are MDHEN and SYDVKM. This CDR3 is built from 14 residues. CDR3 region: CAGSAVGAYNEQFF. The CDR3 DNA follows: TGTGCCGGCAGCGCGGTAGGGGCATACAATGAGCAGTTCTTC.

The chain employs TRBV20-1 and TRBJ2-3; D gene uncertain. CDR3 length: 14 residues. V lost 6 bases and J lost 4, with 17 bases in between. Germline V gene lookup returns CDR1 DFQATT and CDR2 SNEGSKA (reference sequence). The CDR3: CSAKPGLQPDTQYF. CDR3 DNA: TGCAGTGCCAAGCCGGGCCTACAACCAGATACGCAGTATTTT.

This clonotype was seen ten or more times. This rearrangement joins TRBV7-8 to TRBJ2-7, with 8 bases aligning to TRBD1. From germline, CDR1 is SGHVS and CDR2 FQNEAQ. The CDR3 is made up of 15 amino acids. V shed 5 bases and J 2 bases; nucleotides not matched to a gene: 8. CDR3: CASSPTGGTAYEQYF. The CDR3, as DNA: TGTGCCAGCAGCCCAACAGGGGGGACAGCCTACGAGCAGTACTTC.

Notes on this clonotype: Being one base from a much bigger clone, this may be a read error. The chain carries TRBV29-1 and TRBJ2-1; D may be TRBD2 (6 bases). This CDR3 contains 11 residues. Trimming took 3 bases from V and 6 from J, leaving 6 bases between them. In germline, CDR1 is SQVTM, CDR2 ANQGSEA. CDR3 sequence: CSVDGGNEQFF. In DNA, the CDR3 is TGCAGCGTTGACGGGGGCAATGAGCAGTTCTTC.

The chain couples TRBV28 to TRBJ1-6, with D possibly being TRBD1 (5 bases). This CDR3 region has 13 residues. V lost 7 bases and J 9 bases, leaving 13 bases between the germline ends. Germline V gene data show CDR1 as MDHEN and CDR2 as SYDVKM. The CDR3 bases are TGTGCCAGCACCGGGACTGCTTGTTCACCCCTCCACTTT. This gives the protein CASTGTACSPLHF. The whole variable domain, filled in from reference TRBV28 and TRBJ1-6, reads DVKVTQSSRYLVKRTGEKVFLECVQDMDHENMFWYRQDPGLGLRLIYFSYDVKMKEKGDIPEGYSVSREKKERFSLILESASTNQTSMYLCASTGTACSPLHFGNGTRLTVT.

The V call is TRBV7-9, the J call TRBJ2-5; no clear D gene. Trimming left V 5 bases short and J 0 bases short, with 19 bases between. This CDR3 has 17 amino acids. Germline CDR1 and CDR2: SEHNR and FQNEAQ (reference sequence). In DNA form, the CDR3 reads TGTGCCAGCAGCAGCGATCTAGAGGCAGAGTACCAAGAGACCCAGTACTTC. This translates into CASSSDLEAEYQETQYF.

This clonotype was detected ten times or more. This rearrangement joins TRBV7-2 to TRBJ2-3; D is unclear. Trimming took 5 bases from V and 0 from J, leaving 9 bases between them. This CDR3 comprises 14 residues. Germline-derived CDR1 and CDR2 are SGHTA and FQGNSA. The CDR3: CASSPQASTDTQYF. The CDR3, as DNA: TGTGCCAGCAGCCCTCAAGCTAGCACAGATACGCAGTATTTT.

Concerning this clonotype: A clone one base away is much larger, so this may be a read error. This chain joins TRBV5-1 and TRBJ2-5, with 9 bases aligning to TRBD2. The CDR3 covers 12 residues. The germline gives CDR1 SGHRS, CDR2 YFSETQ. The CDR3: CTSGGTEETQYF. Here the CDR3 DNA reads TGCACCAGCGGGGGGACGGAAGAGACCCAGTACTTC.

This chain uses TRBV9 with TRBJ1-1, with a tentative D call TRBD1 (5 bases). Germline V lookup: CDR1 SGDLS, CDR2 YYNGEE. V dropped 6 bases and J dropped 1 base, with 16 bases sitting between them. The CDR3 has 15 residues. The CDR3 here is CASKRDPGGNTEAFF. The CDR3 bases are TGTGCCAGCAAACGGGACCCTGGAGGGAACACTGAAGCTTTCTTT.

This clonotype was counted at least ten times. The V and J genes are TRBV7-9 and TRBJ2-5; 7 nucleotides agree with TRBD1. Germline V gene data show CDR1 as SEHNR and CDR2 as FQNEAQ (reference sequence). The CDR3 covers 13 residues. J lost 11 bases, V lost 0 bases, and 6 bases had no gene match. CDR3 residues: CASSLADRLGQYF. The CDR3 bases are TGTGCCAGCAGCTTAGCGGACAGGTTAGGGCAGTACTTC.

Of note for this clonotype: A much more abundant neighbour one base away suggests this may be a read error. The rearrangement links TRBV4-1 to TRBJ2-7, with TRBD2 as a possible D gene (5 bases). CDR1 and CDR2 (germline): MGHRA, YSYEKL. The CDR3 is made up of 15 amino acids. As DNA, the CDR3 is TGCGCCGGCAGCCAAGATGGCTTCCTTATGGCGGGTCAGTACTTC. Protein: CAGSQDGFLMAGQYF.

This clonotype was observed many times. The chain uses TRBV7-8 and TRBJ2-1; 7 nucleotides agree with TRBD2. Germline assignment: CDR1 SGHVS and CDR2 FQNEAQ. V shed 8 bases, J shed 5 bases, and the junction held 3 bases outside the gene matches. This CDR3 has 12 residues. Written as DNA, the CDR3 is TGTGCCAGCGAGAGCGGGGACAATGAGCAGTTCTTC. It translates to CASESGDNEQFF. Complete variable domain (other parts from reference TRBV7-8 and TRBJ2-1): GAGVSQSPRYKVAKRGQDVALRCDPISGHVSLFWYQQALGQGPEFLTYFQNEAQLDKSGLPSDRFFAERPEGSVSTLKIQRTQQEDSAVYLCASESGDNEQFFGPGTRLTVL.

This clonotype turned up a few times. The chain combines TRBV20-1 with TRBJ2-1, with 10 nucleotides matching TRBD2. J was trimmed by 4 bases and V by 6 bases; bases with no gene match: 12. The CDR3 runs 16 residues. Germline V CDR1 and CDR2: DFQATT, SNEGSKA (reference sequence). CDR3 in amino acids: CSAITLLAGEYNEQFF. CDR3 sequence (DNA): TGCAGTGCCATAACCCTTCTAGCGGGGGAGTACAATGAGCAGTTCTTC.

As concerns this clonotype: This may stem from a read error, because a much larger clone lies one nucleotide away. CDR3 sequence reads: CASSGSGTQETQFF. The CDR3 DNA reads as TGCGCCAGCAGCGGTTCCGGGACACAAGAGACCCAGTTCTTC. The chain employs TRBV5-1 and TRBJ2-1; TRBD1 might be the D (6 bases). The germline CDR1 and CDR2 sequences are SGHRS and YFSETQ. V was pared by 4 bases and J by 13 bases, with 21 bases between. This CDR3 is 14 amino acids long.

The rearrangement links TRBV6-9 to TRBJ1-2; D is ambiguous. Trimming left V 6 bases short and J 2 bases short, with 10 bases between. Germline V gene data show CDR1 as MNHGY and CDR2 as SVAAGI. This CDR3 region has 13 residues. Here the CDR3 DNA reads TGTGCCAGCAGGCAGGTCGACAACTATGGCTACACCTTC. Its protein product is CASRQVDNYGYTF.

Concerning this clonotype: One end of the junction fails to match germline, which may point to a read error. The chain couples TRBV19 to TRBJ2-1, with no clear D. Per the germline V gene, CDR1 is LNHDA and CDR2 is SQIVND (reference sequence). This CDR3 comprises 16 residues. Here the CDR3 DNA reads TGTGCCAGTAGTATGGGATCTAGACTGTCCTCCAAAGAGCTGTTCTTC. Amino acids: CASSMGSRLSSKELFF.

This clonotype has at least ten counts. The CDR3 spells CSAELAGGYNEQFF. The CDR3 nucleotides read TGCAGTGCGGAACTAGCGGGGGGGTACAATGAGCAGTTCTTC. The V and J genes are TRBV20-1 and TRBJ2-1, with TRBD2 matching over 13 bases. Germline V gene lookup returns CDR1 DFQATT and CDR2 SNEGSKA (reference sequence). J was trimmed by 4 bases and V by 6 bases; bases with no gene match: 3. This CDR3 comprises 14 residues.

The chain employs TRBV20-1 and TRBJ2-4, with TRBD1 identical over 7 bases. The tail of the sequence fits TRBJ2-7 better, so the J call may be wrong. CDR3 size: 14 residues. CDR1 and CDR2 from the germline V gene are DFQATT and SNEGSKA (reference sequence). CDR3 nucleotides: TGCAGTGCTAGAGATACTGACAGGGAGTACGAGCAGTACTTC. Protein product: CSARDTDREYEQYF.

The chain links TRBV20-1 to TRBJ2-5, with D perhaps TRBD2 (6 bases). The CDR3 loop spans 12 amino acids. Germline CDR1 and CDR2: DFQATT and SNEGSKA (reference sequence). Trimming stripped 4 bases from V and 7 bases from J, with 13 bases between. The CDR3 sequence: CSATPGVRTQYF. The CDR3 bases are TGCAGTGCTACCCCGGGAGTTAGGACCCAGTACTTC.